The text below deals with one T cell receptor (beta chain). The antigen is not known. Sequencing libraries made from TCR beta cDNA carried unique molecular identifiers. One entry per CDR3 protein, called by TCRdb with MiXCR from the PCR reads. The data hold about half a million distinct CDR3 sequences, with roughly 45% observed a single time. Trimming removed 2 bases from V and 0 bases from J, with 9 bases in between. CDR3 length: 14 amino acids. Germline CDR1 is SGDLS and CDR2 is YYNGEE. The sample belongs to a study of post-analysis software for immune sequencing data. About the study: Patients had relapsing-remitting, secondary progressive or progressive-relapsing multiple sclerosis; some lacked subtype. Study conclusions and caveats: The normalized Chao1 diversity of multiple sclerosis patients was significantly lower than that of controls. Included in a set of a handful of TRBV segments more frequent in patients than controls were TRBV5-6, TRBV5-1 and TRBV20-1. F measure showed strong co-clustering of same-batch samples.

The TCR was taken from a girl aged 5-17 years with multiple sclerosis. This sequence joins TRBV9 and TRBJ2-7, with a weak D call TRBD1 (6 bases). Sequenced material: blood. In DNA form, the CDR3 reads TGTGCCAGCAGCGTGGAAGGGGGCTCCTACGAGCAGTACTTC. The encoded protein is CASSVEGGSYEQYF.